This T cell receptor (beta chain) is drawn from a study of blood T cell repertoires in COVID-19. V was shortened by 8 bases and J by 6 bases, with 14 bases between the two germline ends. Germline loops: CDR1 MDHEN, CDR2 SYDVKM. This CDR3 is 14 amino acids long. This table comes from immunoSEQ multiplex PCR, and its TCRdb copy is limited to in-frame clones, with some not included. The sample includes some 220,000 clones, around 84% of them seen just once. The source is a woman older than 75 with active or convalescent COVID-19. Specimen: peripheral blood. This chain joins TRBV28 and TRBJ1-6, with a weak D call TRBD1 (6 bases). The CDR3 region is CASRSLGGNSPLHF. The CDR3 nucleotides are TGTGCCAGCCGTTCCTTAGGGGGTAATTCACCCCTCCACTTT.